What follows are 27 T cell receptor beta chains derived from one specimen sequenced in a study of T cells in Graves' hyperthyroidism and ophthalmopathy. Regions amplified from RNA transcripts were the TCR beta CDR3 regions. The primer set for the first-round RT-PCR of the TCR CDR3 was HTBI. TCRdb ran MiXCR on the multiplex PCR reads and lists one entry per CDR3 protein. Of more than 300,000 distinct CDR3 sequences in the sample, over 10% are singletons; the top ten hold 9.2%. The sequenced material came from blood. Receptor source: a woman aged 18-35 years with Graves' hyperthyroidism.

V gene TRBV10-3 combines with J gene TRBJ1-6; TRBD1 matches at 7 bases. CDR1 and CDR2 from the germline V gene are ENHRY and SYGVKD. V lost 6 bases to trimming and J lost 8 bases; unmatched junction nucleotides: 4. The CDR3 is made up of 13 amino acids. The CDR3 bases are TGTGCCATCAGCCGGGACAGAGATTCACCCCTCCACTTT. This gives the protein CAISRDRDSPLHF.

This clonotype was counted many times. The gene calls are TRBV20-1 and TRBJ1-1; D is uncertain. This CDR3 is 16 amino acids long. Trimming took 5 bases from V and 1 from J, leaving 20 bases between them. Germline CDR1 is DFQATT and CDR2 is SNEGSKA (reference sequence). The CDR3, as DNA: TGCAGTGCTTTTCCCGCTTCCCGAGGTGAGAACACTGAAGCTTTCTTT. Protein product: CSAFPASRGENTEAFF.

The J gene is TRBJ2-7, the V gene TRBV5-8, with 10 nucleotides matching TRBD1. Germline V gene data show CDR1 as SGHTS and CDR2 as YDEGEE. The CDR3 sequence is 14 residues long. After removal of 8 bases from V and 2 bases from J, the junction contained 7 bases not matched to a gene. CDR3 nucleotide sequence: TGTGCCAGTACCCCTGGGACAGGGGCCTACGAGCAGTACTTC. Its protein product is CASTPGTGAYEQYF.

The J gene is TRBJ1-5, the V gene TRBV2; D not certain. V was cut by 6 bases and J by 2 bases, with 17 bases left in between. This CDR3 is 16 amino acids long. Germline V gene data show CDR1 as SNHLY and CDR2 as FYNNEI. The chain's CDR3 is CASRAGMVAGNQPQHF. CDR3 sequence (DNA): TGTGCCAGCAGGGCGGGTATGGTGGCGGGCAATCAGCCCCAGCATTTT.

On this clonotype itself: This may be a read error, as it is one base from a much larger clone. No conserved phenylalanine or tryptophan ends this CDR3, so it is likely a read error. This chain connects TRBV6-1 to TRBJ1-6, with D unclear. V lost 6 bases to trimming and J lost 8 bases, with 17 bases between them. CDR1 and CDR2 from the germline V gene are MNHNS and SASEGT. The CDR3 length is 15 residues. The CDR3 spells CASRETVTTDSPLHL. The DNA of the CDR3 is TGTGCCAGCAGAGAGACTGTTACTACTGATTCACCCCTCCACCTT.

This clonotype was seen repeatedly, ten times or more. The chain joins TRBV12-3 or TRBV12-4 to TRBJ2-6; D is unresolved. The CDR3 covers 18 residues. V was cut by 6 bases and J by 2 bases, with 20 bases left in between. The CDR3 region is CASSPPVGHSTGANVLTF. Written as DNA, the CDR3 is TGTGCCAGCAGCCCTCCGGTAGGGCATTCGACTGGGGCCAACGTCCTGACTTTC.

V usage is TRBV2 and J usage is TRBJ1-6; D not certain. V lost 2 bases and J 10 bases, leaving 9 bases between the germline ends. Germline CDR1 and CDR2: SNHLY and FYNNEI. This CDR3 has 13 amino acids. CDR3 sequence reads: CASSEQEDSPLHF. The CDR3, as DNA: TGTGCCAGCAGTGAACAGGAAGACTCACCCCTCCACTTT.

This clonotype was recorded many times. This sequence joins TRBV27 and TRBJ2-1; D is perhaps TRBD2 (6 bases). The CDR3 consists of 13 residues. Per germline, CDR1 MNHEY and CDR2 SMNVEV (reference sequence). Trimming left V 2 bases short and J 6 bases short, with 8 bases between. CDR3 nucleotides: TGTGCCAGCAGTTTAAGGGGAGGCAATGAGCAGTTCTTC. This codes for CASSLRGGNEQFF.

This clonotype occurred many times. The chain couples TRBV19 to TRBJ1-1, with 7 bases that match TRBD1. Germline assignment: CDR1 LNHDA and CDR2 SQIVND (reference sequence). This CDR3 comprises 15 residues. V shed 6 bases, J shed 2 bases, and the junction held 9 bases outside the gene matches. CDR3: CASRDWTGVNTEAFF. CDR3 DNA: TGTGCCAGTAGGGACTGGACAGGCGTTAACACTGAAGCTTTCTTT.

This chain connects TRBV10-3 to TRBJ2-2; perhaps TRBD1 as D (6 bases). V lost 4 bases to trimming and J lost 2 bases, with 8 bases between them. There are 14 residues in the CDR3. CDR1 and CDR2 from the germline V gene are ENHRY and SYGVKD. The CDR3 spells CAISARGNTGELFF. The DNA for the CDR3 is TGTGCCATCAGTGCCAGGGGCAACACCGGGGAGCTGTTTTTT.

Of note for this clonotype: One base away lies a much larger clone, so this may be a sequencing read error. The V call is TRBV4-3, the J call TRBJ2-5; D possibly corresponds to TRBD2 (6 bases). V gave up 3 bases and J gave up 9 bases, with 17 bases separating them. The CDR3 sequence is 14 residues long. CDR1 is LGHNA, CDR2 YSLEER, per germline. For the CDR3, the DNA is TGCGCCAGCAGCCACCTAGCGTCCGGGGAGGCCCAGTACTTC. It translates to CASSHLASGEAQYF.

The gene calls are TRBV24-1 and TRBJ2-1, with D perhaps TRBD2 (6 bases). Germline CDR1 and CDR2: KGHDR and SFDVKD. Trimming cost V 9 bases and J 8 bases, with 10 bases left between them. The CDR3 contains 11 residues. In DNA, the CDR3 is TGTGCCACCGGAGGGCCGGATGAGCAGTTCTTC. Translation gives CATGGPDEQFF.

The table lists this clonotype with many counts. The chain has TRBV7-2 and TRBJ2-1; 9 bases map to TRBD1. The CDR3 has 15 residues. Germline assignment: CDR1 SGHTA and CDR2 FQGNSA. J gave up 5 bases and V 10 bases, and 12 bases lay outside the gene matches. The CDR3 loop reads CAITTTGTGHNEQFF. The CDR3 DNA sequence: TGTGCCATCACGACGACCGGGACAGGGCACAATGAGCAGTTCTTC.

The sample holds many counts of this clonotype. The V call is TRBV5-1, the J call TRBJ1-3; 7 bases agree with TRBD1. This CDR3 is 13 amino acids long. Germline-derived CDR1 and CDR2 are SGHRS and YFSETQ. J lost 12 bases, V lost 4 bases, and 10 bases had no gene match. CDR3 in amino acids: CASSRDRVSGIYF. In nucleotides, the CDR3 is TGCGCCAGCAGCCGAGACAGGGTCTCCGGCATATATTTT.

This chain links TRBV4-1 with TRBJ1-6; D is perhaps TRBD1 (5 bases). V was shortened by 4 bases and J by 9 bases, with 16 bases between the two germline ends. This CDR3 comprises 15 residues. CDR1 is MGHRA, CDR2 YSYEKL, per germline. CDR3 loop: CASSPSGTAPSPLHF. The CDR3 coding sequence is TGCGCCAGCAGCCCTTCGGGGACGGCCCCTTCACCCCTCCACTTT.

The chain links TRBV5-6 to TRBJ2-1; D unresolved. Germline V lookup: CDR1 SGHDT, CDR2 YYEEEE. The CDR3 runs to 15 residues. With 6 bases removed from V and 3 bases from J, the gap between germline ends came to 16 bases. The CDR3 loop reads CASTLPAEFYNEQFF. In DNA form, the CDR3 reads TGTGCCAGCACTCTACCTGCTGAATTCTACAATGAGCAGTTCTTC.

The chain couples TRBV20-1 to TRBJ1-2, with 7 nucleotides matching TRBD1. The V gene's germline CDR1 is DFQATT and CDR2 SNEGSKA (reference sequence). The V and J ends lost 3 bases and 8 bases, in that order; junction bases with no gene match: 9. The length of the CDR3 is 13 residues. In nucleotides, the CDR3 is TGCAGTGCTAGCCTGGGACAGTTCGACGGCTACACCTTC. It yields the protein CSASLGQFDGYTF.

Comments on this clonotype: A much larger clonotype is one base distant, so this may be a read error. The J gene is TRBJ2-7, the V gene TRBV27, with TRBD1 identical over 10 bases. J lost 9 bases, V lost 3 bases, and 14 bases had no gene match. Per germline, CDR1 MNHEY and CDR2 SMNVEV (reference sequence). This CDR3 spans 16 amino acids. CDR3 sequence (DNA): TGTGCCAGCAGTTTTATAGCCGGGACAGGGGTTAATGGGCAGTACTTC. Translated: CASSFIAGTGVNGQYF.

This clonotype was seen ten or more times. The CDR3 DNA reads as TGTGCCAGCAGAGGAGGGTTTAGGGGAAGCTCCTACAATGAGCAGTTCTTC. Its protein product is CASRGGFRGSSYNEQFF. The J gene is TRBJ2-1, the V gene TRBV7-9, with D tentatively TRBD2 (6 bases). V lost 6 bases and J 0 bases, leaving 18 bases between the germline ends. The CDR3 has 17 residues. CDR1 SEHNR and CDR2 FQNEAQ come from the germline V gene (reference sequence).

This clonotype has a count of ten or more. This chain's CDR3 is CSANDEEREWTDTQYF. CDR3 in DNA: TGCAGTGCTAACGATGAGGAGCGGGAATGGACAGATACGCAGTATTTT. The chain uses TRBV20-1 and TRBJ2-3, with TRBD2 matching over 7 bases. From germline, CDR1 is DFQATT and CDR2 SNEGSKA (reference sequence). With 4 bases clipped from V and 3 bases from J, the junction kept 13 bases outside the gene matches. The CDR3 loop spans 16 amino acids.

Ten or more counts support this clonotype. The gene calls are TRBV6-4 and TRBJ1-2; D remains unclear. CDR1 MRHNA and CDR2 SNTAGT come from the germline V gene. CDR3 length equals 14 residues. V lost 4 bases, J lost 7 bases, and 16 bases lay in between. In nucleotides, the CDR3 is TGTGCCAGCAGTGCGGGTGGGCATCGATCTGGCTACACCTTC. Its translation is CASSAGGHRSGYTF.

The genes are TRBV6-2 or TRBV6-3 and TRBJ1-2; 7 bases map to TRBD1. The CDR3 contains 14 residues. V was pared by 6 bases and J by 7 bases, with 11 bases of the junction left unmatched. Germline values: CDR1 MNHEY, CDR2 SVGEGT. The CDR3 here is CASRSTGSFSGYTF. Written as DNA, the CDR3 is TGTGCCAGCAGGTCGACAGGGTCCTTCAGTGGCTACACCTTC.

This clonotype has at least ten counts. The chain links TRBV12-3 or TRBV12-4 to TRBJ2-5; D gene uncertain. Trimming pared 1 base from V and 3 bases from J, leaving 3 bases between. This CDR3 spans 12 amino acids. Written as DNA, the CDR3 is TGTGCCAGCAGTTTAGGGAAAGAGACCCAGTACTTC. Translated, it gives CASSLGKETQYF.

This clonotype has at least ten counts. This chain uses TRBV20-1 with TRBJ2-7; D remains unclear. The CDR3 sequence is 12 residues long. The V and J ends lost 3 bases and 3 bases respectively, with 9 bases between them. Germline V gene lookup returns CDR1 DFQATT and CDR2 SNEGSKA (reference sequence). The DNA for the CDR3 is TGCAGTGCTAGGAAGGATGGCTACGAGCAGTACTTC. Translated: CSARKDGYEQYF.

In this sample, this clonotype turned up many times. This rearrangement joins TRBV27 to TRBJ1-5, with 7 bases lining up with TRBD1. The CDR3 consists of 13 residues. Germline V gene data show CDR1 as MNHEY and CDR2 as SMNVEV (reference sequence). Trimming took 3 bases from V and 6 from J; bases not matched to a gene: 2. As DNA, the CDR3 is TGTGCCAGCAGTTTGACAGGGAGTCAGCCCCAGCATTTT. It encodes CASSLTGSQPQHF.

DNA for the CDR3: TGTGCCAGCAGCGCCGACAGGGAAGTATACTACGAGCAGTACTTC. Residues: CASSADREVYYEQYF. The chain employs TRBV7-3 and TRBJ2-7; TRBD1 agrees at 7 bases. V gave up 5 bases and J gave up 3 bases; unmatched junction bases: 10. Per germline, CDR1 SGHTA and CDR2 FQGTGA. This CDR3 is built from 15 residues.

This clonotype came up many times. The chain employs TRBV20-1 and TRBJ2-1; the match to TRBD1 covers 11 bases. The germline CDR1 and CDR2 sequences are DFQATT and SNEGSKA (reference sequence). Trimming at V came to 1 base and at J to 5 bases, leaving 1 base not matched to a gene. This CDR3 region has 14 residues. This CDR3 reads CSARGDRGDNEQFF. The CDR3 DNA sequence: TGCAGTGCTAGAGGGGACAGGGGGGACAATGAGCAGTTCTTC.